The 4 T cell receptor beta chains below all came from one sample that was sequenced in a study of tumor-infiltrating lymphocytes in primary liver carcinoma. A constant-region primer primed TCR beta cDNA synthesis from 500 to 550 ng of total RNA. A slightly modified ARM-PCR protocol with three nested multiplex PCR rounds produced these TCR beta libraries. It was with TRBV1-TRBV30 forward primers and a C-beta reverse primer that the first two PCR rounds were run, at 10 cycles each. TCRdb re-called the multiplex PCR reads with MiXCR, one entry per CDR3 protein. This table has over 95,000 distinct CDR3 sequences, roughly 69% appearing once. Co-extracting RNA and DNA was done with about 20-34 mg of unsorted bulk tissue as input. Sequencing input: liver tumor tissue from sampling region 5. Subset specified: tumor region T5, tumor centre. These TCRs come from a woman aged 55-69 years with primary liver carcinoma and hepatitis B virus infection.

In this sample, this clonotype turned up many times. The chain has TRBV10-3 and TRBJ2-7; TRBD2 is a possible D gene (5 bases). The length of the CDR3 is 13 residues. Deletions cut 6 bases from V and 4 bases from J, with 13 bases between. In germline, CDR1 is ENHRY, CDR2 SYGVKD. The DNA of the CDR3 is TGTGCCATCAGCCCTAGCAGATCGTACGAGCAGTACTTC. This gives the protein CAISPSRSYEQYF.

As to this clonotype: The conserved phenylalanine or tryptophan is not found at the CDR3 terminus, so this likely reflects a read error. This sequence joins TRBV6-6 and TRBJ2-7; possible D gene TRBD2, 5 bases. Trimming shortened V by 2 bases and J by 6 bases, and 26 bases separated the two germline ends. This CDR3 has 18 residues. Germline-derived CDR1 and CDR2 are MNHNY and SVGAGI (reference sequence). CDR3 region: CASSYPRRAAVGVCEQYL. For the CDR3, the DNA is TGTGCCAGCAGTTACCCCCGCCGCGCTGCAGTGGGAGTTTGCGAGCAGTACCTC.

Comment on this clonotype: A junction end diverges from the germline sequence, so it may reflect a read error. The chain combines TRBV29-1 with TRBJ2-3; 12 bases are a match to TRBD2. Germline V gene data show CDR1 as SQVTM and CDR2 as ANQGSEA. The CDR3 is 15 residues long. CDR3 sequence (DNA): TGCAGCGTTGATCGACTAGCGGGGGACACAGATATGCAGTATTTT. Translated: CSVDRLAGDTDMQYF.

This clonotype was counted between two and nine times. The CDR3 loop is CASSLVSRASTEAFF. CDR3 bases: TGTGCCAGCAGTCTAGTGTCAAGGGCGAGCACTGAAGCTTTCTTT. This chain connects TRBV11-2 to TRBJ1-1; D ambiguous. Germline V CDR1 and CDR2: SGHAT, FQNNGV. V lost 6 bases to trimming and J lost 4 bases, with 18 bases between them. This CDR3 comprises 15 residues.